The rows below give T cell receptor beta chains drawn from one sample of a study of regulatory T cells in long-lasting Graves disease. TCRdb re-called the multiplex PCR reads through MiXCR, storing one row per CDR3 protein. Of 400,000 to 500,000 distinct CDR3 sequences listed, approximately 21% were seen once; the top ten hold roughly 7%. The material was peripheral blood mononuclear cells (PBMCs), obtained when the disease was refractory, from a patient treated with antithyroid drugs. Receptors originate from a female donor with Graves disease. CDR3s include the opening cysteine and the closing phenylalanine or tryptophan. A D gene is named only where the DNA matches it firmly. The listing skips clone size in some rows; elsewhere it reads once, few, many or a size class.

CDR3nt: TGTGCCAGCCTCGGACAGTTTAATGAAAAACTGTTTTTT
CDR3aa: CASLGQFNEKLFF
d_gene: .
j_gene: TRBJ1-4
abundance: .
v_gene: TRBV6-1

CDR3nt: TGTGCCAGCAGTTTTTTAGGGGGATCGATCTATGGCTACACCTTC
CDR3aa: CASSFLGGSIYGYTF
d_gene: .
j_gene: TRBJ1-2
abundance: few
v_gene: TRBV28

CDR3nt: TGCAGTGCCAGTTTAACCGGGACAGGAGAAAAACTGTTTTTT
CDR3aa: CSASLTGTGEKLFF
d_gene: TRBD1
j_gene: TRBJ1-4
abundance: once
v_gene: TRBV20-1

CDR3nt: TGTGCCAGCAGCTCCCCCCCGACAGGGGATCCCATCGGACGAGGCTACACCTTC
CDR3aa: CASSSPPTGDPIGRGYTF
d_gene: TRBD1
j_gene: TRBJ1-2
abundance: .
v_gene: TRBV7-9

CDR3nt: TGTGCCAGCAGTGTCATCCCTACGGTCAATCAGCCCCAGCATTTT
CDR3aa: CASSVIPTVNQPQHF
d_gene: .
j_gene: TRBJ1-5
abundance: many
v_gene: TRBV27

CDR3nt: TGTGCCAGCAGCTTTATGACTAGCGGGAACACCGGGGAGCTGTTTTTT
CDR3aa: CASSFMTSGNTGELFF
d_gene: TRBD2
j_gene: TRBJ2-2
abundance: .
v_gene: TRBV4-2

CDR3nt: TGCAGCCTCGCGGACGAAGGCACTGAAGCTTTCTTT
CDR3aa: CSLADEGTEAFF
d_gene: .
j_gene: TRBJ1-1
abundance: .
v_gene: TRBV29-1

CDR3nt: TGTGCCAGCAGGCCAGGGGGGGACACCGGGGAGCTGTTTTTT
CDR3aa: CASRPGGDTGELFF
d_gene: .
j_gene: TRBJ2-2
abundance: many
v_gene: TRBV28

CDR3nt: TGTGCCAGCAGCCAATTGGGACGAACGTTCTTC
CDR3aa: CASSQLGRTFF
d_gene: .
j_gene: TRBJ2-1
abundance: .
v_gene: TRBV4-2

CDR3nt: TGTGCCAGCAGCTTAGGCCTTTCAGGGCTAGAGGATGCTTTCTTT
CDR3aa: CASSLGLSGLEDAFF
d_gene: .
j_gene: TRBJ1-1
abundance: few
v_gene: TRBV13

CDR3nt: TGCAGCGCCCTGGTGGGGGAGAACTATGGCTACACCTTC
CDR3aa: CSALVGENYGYTF
d_gene: .
j_gene: TRBJ1-2
abundance: .
v_gene: TRBV29-1

CDR3nt: TGCGCCAGCAGTGAGATGTCAGGGAGAAGTCGGACCCAGTACTTC
CDR3aa: CASSEMSGRSRTQYF
d_gene: .
j_gene: TRBJ2-5
abundance: .
v_gene: TRBV10-2

CDR3nt: TGTGCCAGCAGTTACGTTAGCGGGAGAGATACGCAGTATTTT
CDR3aa: CASSYVSGRDTQYF
d_gene: TRBD2
j_gene: TRBJ2-3
abundance: .
v_gene: TRBV6-9

CDR3nt: TGTGCCAGCAGTGCGGCCACTGAAGCTTTCTTT
CDR3aa: CASSAATEAFF
d_gene: .
j_gene: TRBJ1-1
abundance: many
v_gene: TRBV6-1

CDR3nt: TGTGCCAGCAGTTTATTCCAGGGACCTTTACAGAATGAGCAGTTCTTC
CDR3aa: CASSLFQGPLQNEQFF
d_gene: .
j_gene: TRBJ2-1
abundance: .
v_gene: TRBV28

CDR3nt: TGTGCCAGCAGCAAATTTGACATCTCCTACGAGCAGTACTTC
CDR3aa: CASSKFDISYEQYF
d_gene: .
j_gene: TRBJ2-7
abundance: many
v_gene: TRBV28

CDR3nt: TGTGCCACTTCGACTAGCGGGAAAGAGACCCAGTACTTC
CDR3aa: CATSTSGKETQYF
d_gene: TRBD2
j_gene: TRBJ2-5
abundance: many
v_gene: TRBV28

CDR3nt: TGTGCAGCGGGGTCGGACAGGGGGTTCTACAATGAGCAGTTCTTC
CDR3aa: CAAGSDRGFYNEQFF
d_gene: TRBD1
j_gene: TRBJ2-1
abundance: .
v_gene: TRBV3-1

CDR3nt: TGTGCCAGCAGTTTAGGGGGGAGGTACGAGCAGTACTTC
CDR3aa: CASSLGGRYEQYF
d_gene: .
j_gene: TRBJ2-7
abundance: many
v_gene: TRBV28

CDR3nt: TGCGCCAGTCGGAGGGCTAGCGGGGGCCCGAACACCGGGGAGCTGTTTTTT
CDR3aa: CASRRASGGPNTGELFF
d_gene: TRBD2
j_gene: TRBJ2-2
abundance: many
v_gene: TRBV5-1